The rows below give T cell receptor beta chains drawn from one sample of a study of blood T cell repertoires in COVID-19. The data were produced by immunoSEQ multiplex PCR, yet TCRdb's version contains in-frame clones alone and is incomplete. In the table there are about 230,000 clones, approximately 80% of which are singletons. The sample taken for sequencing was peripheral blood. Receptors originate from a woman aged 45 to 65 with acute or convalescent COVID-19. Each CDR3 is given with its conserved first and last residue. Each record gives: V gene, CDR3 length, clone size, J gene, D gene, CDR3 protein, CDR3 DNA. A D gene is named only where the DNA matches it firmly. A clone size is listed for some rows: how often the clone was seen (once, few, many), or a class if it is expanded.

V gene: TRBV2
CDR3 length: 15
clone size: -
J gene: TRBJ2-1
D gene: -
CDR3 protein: CASSDRKRGPGEQFF
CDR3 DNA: TGTGCCAGCAGTGACCGGAAGAGAGGGCCCGGTGAGCAGTTCTTC

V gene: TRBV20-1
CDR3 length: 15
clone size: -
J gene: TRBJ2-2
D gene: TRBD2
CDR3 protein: CSASLREVGTGELFF
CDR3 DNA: TGCAGTGCTAGTTTGCGGGAGGTCGGCACCGGGGAGCTGTTTTTT

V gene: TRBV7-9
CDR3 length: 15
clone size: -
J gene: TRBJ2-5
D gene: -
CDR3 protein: CASSLKGRYQETQYF
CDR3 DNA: TGTGCCAGCAGCTTAAAGGGGAGGTACCAAGAGACCCAGTACTTC

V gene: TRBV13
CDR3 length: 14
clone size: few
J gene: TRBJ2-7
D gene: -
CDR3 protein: CASSPQQGSGEQYF
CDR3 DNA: TGTGCCAGCAGCCCGCAACAGGGTTCGGGGGAGCAGTACTTC

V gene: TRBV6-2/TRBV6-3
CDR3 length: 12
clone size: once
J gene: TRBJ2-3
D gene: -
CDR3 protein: CASSSTTDTQYF
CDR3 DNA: TGTGCCAGCAGTAGCACTACAGATACGCAGTATTTT

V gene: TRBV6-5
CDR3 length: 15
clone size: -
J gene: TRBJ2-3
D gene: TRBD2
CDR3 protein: CAVSGGHNILDTQYF
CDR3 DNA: TGTGCCGTAAGCGGGGGGCATAATATTCTGGATACGCAGTATTTT

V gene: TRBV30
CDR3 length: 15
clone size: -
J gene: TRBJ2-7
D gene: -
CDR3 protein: CAWSLGVGTYYEQYF
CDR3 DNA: TGTGCCTGGAGCCTTGGGGTGGGGACATATTACGAGCAGTACTTC

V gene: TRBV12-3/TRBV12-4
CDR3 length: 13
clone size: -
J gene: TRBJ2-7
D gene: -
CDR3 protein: CASSHRIEYEQYF
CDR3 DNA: TGTGCCAGCAGTCACAGGATAGAGTACGAGCAGTACTTC

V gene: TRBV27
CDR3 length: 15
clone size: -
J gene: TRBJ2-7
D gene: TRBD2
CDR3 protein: CASIGASGRWYEQYF
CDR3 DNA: TGTGCCAGCATTGGGGCTAGCGGGAGATGGTACGAGCAGTACTTC

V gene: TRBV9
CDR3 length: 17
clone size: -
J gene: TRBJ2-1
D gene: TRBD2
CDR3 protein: CASSRPGLAGRGNEQFF
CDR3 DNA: TGTGCCAGCAGCAGACCGGGACTAGCGGGACGAGGCAATGAGCAGTTCTTC

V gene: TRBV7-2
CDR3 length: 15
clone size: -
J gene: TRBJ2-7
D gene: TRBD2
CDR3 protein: CASSSHSGANAREYF
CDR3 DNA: TGTGCCAGCAGCTCCCATAGCGGGGCCAACGCGCGGGAGTACTTC

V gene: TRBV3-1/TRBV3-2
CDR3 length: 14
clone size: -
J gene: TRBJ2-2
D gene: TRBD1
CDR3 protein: CASSQGQGTGELFF
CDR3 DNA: TGTGCCAGCAGCCAGGGACAGGGCACCGGGGAGCTGTTTTTT

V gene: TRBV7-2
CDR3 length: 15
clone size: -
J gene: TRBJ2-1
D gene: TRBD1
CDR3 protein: CASSWGQGEYNEQFF
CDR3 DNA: TGTGCCAGCAGCTGGGGACAGGGAGAATACAATGAGCAGTTCTTC

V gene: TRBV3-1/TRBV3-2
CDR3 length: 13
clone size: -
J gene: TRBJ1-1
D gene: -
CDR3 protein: CASSQDLGAQAFF
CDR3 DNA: TGTGCCAGCAGCCAAGATCTGGGGGCACAAGCTTTCTTT

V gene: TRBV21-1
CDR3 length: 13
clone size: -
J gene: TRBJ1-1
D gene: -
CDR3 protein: CASSPRRVVEAFF
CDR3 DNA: TGTGCCAGCAGCCCACGGCGGGTTGTTGAAGCTTTCTTT

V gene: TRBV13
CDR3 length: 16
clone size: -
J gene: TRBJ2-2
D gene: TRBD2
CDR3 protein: CASSQRRGVNTGELFF
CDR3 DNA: TGTGCCAGCAGCCAGAGACGGGGGGTGAACACCGGGGAGCTGTTTTTT

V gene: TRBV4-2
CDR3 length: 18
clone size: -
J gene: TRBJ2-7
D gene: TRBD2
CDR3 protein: CASSQDRQTSEGSYEQYF
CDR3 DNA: TGTGCCAGCAGCCAAGATAGGCAGACTAGCGAGGGCTCCTACGAGCAGTACTTC

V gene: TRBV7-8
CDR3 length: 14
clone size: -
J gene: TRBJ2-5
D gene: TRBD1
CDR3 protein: CASSSGTGGETQYF
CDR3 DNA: TGTGCCAGCAGCTCGGGGACAGGGGGAGAGACCCAGTACTTC

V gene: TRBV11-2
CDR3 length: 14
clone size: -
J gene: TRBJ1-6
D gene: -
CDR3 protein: CASSLVGQESPLHF
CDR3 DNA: TGTGCCAGCAGCTTAGTGGGGCAGGAGTCACCCCTCCACTTT

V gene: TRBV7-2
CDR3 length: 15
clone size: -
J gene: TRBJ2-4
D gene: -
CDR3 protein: CASSARGGDKNIQYF
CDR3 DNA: TGTGCCAGCAGCGCCAGGGGAGGGGACAAAAACATTCAGTACTTC